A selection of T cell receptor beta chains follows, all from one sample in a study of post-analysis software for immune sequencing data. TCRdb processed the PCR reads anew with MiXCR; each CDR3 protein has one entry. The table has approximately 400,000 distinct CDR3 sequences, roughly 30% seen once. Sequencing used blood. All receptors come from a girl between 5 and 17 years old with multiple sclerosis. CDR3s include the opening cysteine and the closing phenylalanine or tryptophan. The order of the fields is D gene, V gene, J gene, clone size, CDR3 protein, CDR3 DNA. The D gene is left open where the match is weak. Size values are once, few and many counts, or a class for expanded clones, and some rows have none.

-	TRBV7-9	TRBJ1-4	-	CASSLVTTNEKRFF	TGTGCCAGCAGCTTAGTCACAACTAATGAAAAACGGTTTTTT
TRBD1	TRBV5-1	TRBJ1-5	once	CASSLNPGQNQPQHF	TGCGCCAGCAGCCTCAACCCGGGACAGAATCAGCCCCAGCATTTT
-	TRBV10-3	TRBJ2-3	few	CAISVRGSGGDFTDTQYF	TGTGCCATCAGTGTGCGAGGTAGCGGCGGCGATTTCACAGATACGCAGTATTTT
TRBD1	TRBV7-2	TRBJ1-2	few	CASSPDGGQGRRYTF	TGTGCCAGCAGCCCCGACGGGGGACAGGGGAGACGCTACACCTTC
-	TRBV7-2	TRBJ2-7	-	CASSSGFRVAVVYEQYF	TGTGCCAGCAGCTCAGGTTTTCGGGTAGCGGTGGTCTACGAGCAGTACTTC
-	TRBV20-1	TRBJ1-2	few	CSPPGMGYGYTF	TGCAGTCCTCCGGGGATGGGCTATGGCTACACCTTC
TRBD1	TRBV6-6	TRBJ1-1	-	CASSSDREVPEAFF	TGTGCCAGCAGCTCGGACAGGGAAGTCCCTGAAGCTTTCTTT
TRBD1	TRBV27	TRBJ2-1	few	CARPRKGQVWYNEQFF	TGTGCCAGACCTAGAAAGGGACAGGTCTGGTACAATGAGCAGTTCTTC
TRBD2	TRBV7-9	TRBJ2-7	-	CASSFGGESYEQYF	TGTGCCAGCAGCTTTGGGGGGGAATCCTACGAGCAGTACTTC
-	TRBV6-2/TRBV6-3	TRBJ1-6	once	CASSLGWGPYNSPLHF	TGTGCCAGCAGTCTCGGGTGGGGACCCTATAATTCACCCCTCCACTTT
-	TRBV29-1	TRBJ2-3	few	CSVRTATSTDTQYF	TGCAGCGTCCGGACAGCTACTAGCACAGATACGCAGTATTTT
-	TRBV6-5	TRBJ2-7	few	CASSRHYEQYF	TGTGCCAGCAGCCGCCACTACGAGCAGTACTTC
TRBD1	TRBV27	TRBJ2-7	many	CASSPRTGGSYEQYF	TGTGCCAGCAGTCCCCGGACAGGGGGAAGCTACGAGCAGTACTTC
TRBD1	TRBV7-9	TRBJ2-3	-	CASSRKWDRDTDTQYF	TGTGCCAGCAGCCGAAAATGGGACAGGGACACAGATACGCAGTATTTT
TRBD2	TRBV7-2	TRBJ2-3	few	CASSLSLAGPTDTQYF	TGTGCCAGCAGCTTAAGCCTAGCGGGACCCACAGATACGCAGTATTTT
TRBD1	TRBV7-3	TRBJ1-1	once	CASSPRGGRYTEAFF	TGTGCCAGCAGCCCCAGGGGGGGTAGGTACACTGAAGCTTTCTTT
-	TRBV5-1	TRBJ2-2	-	CASSEGVLNGELFF	TGCGCCAGCAGCGAAGGGGTTCTCAACGGGGAGCTGTTTTTT
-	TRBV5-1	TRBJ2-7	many	CASSSRAGDSYEQYF	TGCGCCAGCAGCTCCAGGGCCGGGGACTCCTACGAGCAGTACTTC